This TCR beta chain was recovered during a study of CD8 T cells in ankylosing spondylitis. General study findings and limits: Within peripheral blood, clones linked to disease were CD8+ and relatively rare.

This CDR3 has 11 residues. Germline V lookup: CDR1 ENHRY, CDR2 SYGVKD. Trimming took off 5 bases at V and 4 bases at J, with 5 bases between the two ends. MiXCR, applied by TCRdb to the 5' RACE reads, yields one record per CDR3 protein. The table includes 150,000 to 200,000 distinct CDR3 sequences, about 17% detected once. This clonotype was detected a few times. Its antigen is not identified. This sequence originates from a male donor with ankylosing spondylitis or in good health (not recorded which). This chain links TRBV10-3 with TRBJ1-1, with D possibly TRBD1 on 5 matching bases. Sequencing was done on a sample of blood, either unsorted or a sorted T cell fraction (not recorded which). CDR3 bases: TGTGCCATCAGTACAGGCACTGAAGCTTTCTTT. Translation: CAISTGTEAFF.